The entry that follows covers one T cell receptor (beta chain) sequence. The assay was immunoSEQ multiplex PCR, and TCRdb's table has in-frame clones only and misses some. Of roughly 70,000 clones in the sample, about 88% were seen once. The data derive from a study of OX40 agonist ivuxolimab in advanced cancers. About the research overall: Patients were treated with intravenous ivuxolimab, dosed at 0.01 to 10 mg/kg and infused every 2 weeks.

Enrollment shut out patients with autoimmune disease history or systemic immunosuppression. This CDR3 contains 16 residues. V dropped 4 bases and J dropped 2 bases, with 15 bases sitting between them. The V gene's germline CDR1 is SGHTA and CDR2 FQGNSA. The V call is TRBV7-2, the J call TRBJ2-1, with D possibly matching TRBD1 (6 bases). This sequence was found in an adult with an advanced solid tumor such as melanoma, head and neck, liver or kidney cancer. Source: CD4+ or CD8+ T cells sorted from blood, taken in a trial of the OX40 agonist ivuxolimab. The CDR3 protein is CASSSAPGAPYNEQFF. As DNA, the CDR3 is TGTGCCAGCAGCTCCGCGCCAGGGGCTCCCTACAATGAGCAGTTCTTC.